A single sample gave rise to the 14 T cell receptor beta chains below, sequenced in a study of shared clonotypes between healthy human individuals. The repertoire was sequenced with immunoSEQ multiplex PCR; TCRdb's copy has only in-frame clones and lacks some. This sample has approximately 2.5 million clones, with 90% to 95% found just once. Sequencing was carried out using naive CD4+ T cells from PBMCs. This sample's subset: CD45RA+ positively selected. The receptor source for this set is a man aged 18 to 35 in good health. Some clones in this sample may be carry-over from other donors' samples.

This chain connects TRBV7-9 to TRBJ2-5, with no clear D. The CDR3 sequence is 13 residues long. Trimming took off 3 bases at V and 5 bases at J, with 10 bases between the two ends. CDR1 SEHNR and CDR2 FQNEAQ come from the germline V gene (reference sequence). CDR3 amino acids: CASSFASAETQYF. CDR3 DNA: TGTGCCAGCAGCTTCGCATCGGCGGAGACCCAGTACTTC.

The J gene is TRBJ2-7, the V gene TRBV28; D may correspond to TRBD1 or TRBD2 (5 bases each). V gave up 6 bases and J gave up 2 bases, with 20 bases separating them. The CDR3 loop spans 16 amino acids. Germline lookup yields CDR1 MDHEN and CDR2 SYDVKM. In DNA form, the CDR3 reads TGTGCCAGCAGCCTACCGGGGCCGAAGGGCGCCTACGAGCAGTACTTC. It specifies CASSLPGPKGAYEQYF.

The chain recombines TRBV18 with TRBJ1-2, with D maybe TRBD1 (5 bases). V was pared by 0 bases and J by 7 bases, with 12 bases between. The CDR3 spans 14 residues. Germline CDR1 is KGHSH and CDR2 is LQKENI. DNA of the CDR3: TGTGCCAGCTCACCACCCGCAGGGCCTGGTGGCTACACCTTC. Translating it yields CASSPPAGPGGYTF.

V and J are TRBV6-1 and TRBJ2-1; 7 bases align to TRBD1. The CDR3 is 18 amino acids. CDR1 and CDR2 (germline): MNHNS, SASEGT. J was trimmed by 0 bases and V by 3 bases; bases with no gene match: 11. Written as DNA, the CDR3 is TGTGCCAGCAGTGATTTTTTGACATGGACAGGCTCCTACAATGAGCAGTTCTTC. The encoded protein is CASSDFLTWTGSYNEQFF.

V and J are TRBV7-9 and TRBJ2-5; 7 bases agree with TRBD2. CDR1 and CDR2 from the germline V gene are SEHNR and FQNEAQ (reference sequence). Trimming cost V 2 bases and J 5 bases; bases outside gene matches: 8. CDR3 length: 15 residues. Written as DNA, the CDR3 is TGTGCCAGCAGCTTAATGGCGGGAGTGGAGGAGACCCAGTACTTC. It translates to CASSLMAGVEETQYF.

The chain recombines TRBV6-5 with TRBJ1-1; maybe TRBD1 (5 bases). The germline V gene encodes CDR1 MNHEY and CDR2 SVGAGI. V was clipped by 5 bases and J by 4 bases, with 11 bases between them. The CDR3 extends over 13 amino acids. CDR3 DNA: TGTGCCAGCAGTCAGGGTATCTTCACTGAAGCTTTCTTT. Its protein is CASSQGIFTEAFF.

The CDR3 region has the DNA TGTGCCATCAACAGACAGCTAAACTATGGCTACACCTTC. Protein product: CAINRQLNYGYTF. V usage is TRBV10-3 and J usage is TRBJ1-2; weak D call: TRBD1 (5 bases). Trimming shortened V by 7 bases and J by 2 bases, and 11 bases separated the two germline ends. Germline V lookup: CDR1 ENHRY, CDR2 SYGVKD. This CDR3 is 13 amino acids long.

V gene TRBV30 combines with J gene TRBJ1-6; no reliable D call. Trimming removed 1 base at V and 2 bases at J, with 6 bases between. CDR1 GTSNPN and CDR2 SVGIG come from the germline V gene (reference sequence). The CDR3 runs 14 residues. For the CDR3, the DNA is TGTGCCTGGAGTGCGCAGCCCTATAATTCACCCCTCCACTTT. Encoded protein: CAWSAQPYNSPLHF.

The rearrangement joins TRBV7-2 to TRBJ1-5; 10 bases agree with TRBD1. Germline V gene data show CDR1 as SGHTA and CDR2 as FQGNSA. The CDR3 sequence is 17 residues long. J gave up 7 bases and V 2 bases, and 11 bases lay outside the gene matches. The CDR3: CASSLYGTGVLGQPQHF. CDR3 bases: TGTGCCAGCAGCTTATATGGGACAGGGGTCCTTGGGCAGCCCCAGCATTTT. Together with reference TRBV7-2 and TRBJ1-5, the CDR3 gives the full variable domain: GAGVSQSPSNKVTEKGKDVELRCDPISGHTALYWYRQSLGQGLEFLIYFQGNSAPDKSGLPSDRFSAERTGGSVSTLTIQRTQQEDSAVYLCASSLYGTGVLGQPQHFGDGTRLSIL.

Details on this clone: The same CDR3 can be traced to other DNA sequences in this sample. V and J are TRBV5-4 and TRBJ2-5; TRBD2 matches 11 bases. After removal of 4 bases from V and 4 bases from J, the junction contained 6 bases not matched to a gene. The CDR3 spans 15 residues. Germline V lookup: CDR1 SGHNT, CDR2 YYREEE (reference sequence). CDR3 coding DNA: TGTGCCAGCAGCCTGGGGGGGACTAGCGGAGAGACCCAGTACTTC. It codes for CASSLGGTSGETQYF.

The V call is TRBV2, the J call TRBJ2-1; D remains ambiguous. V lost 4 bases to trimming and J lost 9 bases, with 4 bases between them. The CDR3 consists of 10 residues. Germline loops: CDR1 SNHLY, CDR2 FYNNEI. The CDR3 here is CASSVSEQFF. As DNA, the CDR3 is TGTGCCAGCAGTGTCAGTGAGCAGTTCTTC.

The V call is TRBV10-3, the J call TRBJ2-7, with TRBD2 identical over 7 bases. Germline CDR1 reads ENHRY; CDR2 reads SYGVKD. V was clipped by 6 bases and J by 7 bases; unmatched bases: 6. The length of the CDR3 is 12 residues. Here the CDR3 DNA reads TGTGCCATCAGCCGACTAGCTGAAGAGCAGTACTTC. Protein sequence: CAISRLAEEQYF.

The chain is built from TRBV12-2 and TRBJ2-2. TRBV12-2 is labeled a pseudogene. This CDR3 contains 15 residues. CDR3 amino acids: CASRPPVEGAGELFF. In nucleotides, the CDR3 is TGTGCAAGTCGCCCCCCGGTGGAGGGGGCCGGGGAGCTGTTTTTT.

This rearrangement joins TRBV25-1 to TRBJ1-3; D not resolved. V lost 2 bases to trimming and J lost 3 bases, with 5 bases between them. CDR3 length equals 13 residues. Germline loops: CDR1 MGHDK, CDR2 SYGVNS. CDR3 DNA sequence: TGTGCCAGCAGTGAACCAGTTGGAAACACCATATATTTT. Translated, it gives CASSEPVGNTIYF.